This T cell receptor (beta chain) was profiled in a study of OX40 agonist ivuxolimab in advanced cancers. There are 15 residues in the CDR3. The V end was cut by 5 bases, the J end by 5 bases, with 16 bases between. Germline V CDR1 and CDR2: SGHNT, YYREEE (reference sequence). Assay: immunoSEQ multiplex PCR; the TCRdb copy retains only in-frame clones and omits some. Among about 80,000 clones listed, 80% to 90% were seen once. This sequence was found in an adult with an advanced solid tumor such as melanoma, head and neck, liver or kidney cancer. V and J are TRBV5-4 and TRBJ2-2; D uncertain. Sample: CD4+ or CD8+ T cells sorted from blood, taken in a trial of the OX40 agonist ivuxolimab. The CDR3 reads CASSGVGKTTGELFF. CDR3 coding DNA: TGTGCCAGCAGTGGGGTTGGTAAAACGACCGGGGAGCTGTTTTTT.